One and the same sample provided the 6 T cell receptor beta chains below, sequenced in a study of technical replicates of blood from a few donors. TCRdb keeps only in-frame clones here, not all; method: immunoSEQ multiplex PCR. The repertoire consists of more than 75,000 clones, with approximately 83% occurring once and the leading ten covering around 4.8%. The sequenced material came from PBMCs. All receptors derive from a human donor in good health. Some clones in this sample may be carry-over from other donors' samples.

Worth noting for this clone: The same CDR3 is also encoded by other DNA sequences in this sample. The chain has TRBV6-6 and TRBJ1-4; D is unclear. The germline V gene has CDR1 MNHNY and CDR2 SVGAGI (reference sequence). The CDR3 is made up of 14 amino acids. Trimming removed 4 bases at V and 1 base at J, with 7 bases between. This CDR3 reads CASSSAGTNEKLFF. CDR3 DNA: TGTGCCAGCAGTTCGGCGGGAACTAATGAAAAACTGTTTTTT.

The rearrangement joins TRBV9 to TRBJ2-7; 7 positions agree with TRBD1. The CDR3 has 14 residues. Trimming removed 0 bases from V and 5 bases from J; junction bases left unmatched: 5. Germline V gene sequence: CDR1 SGDLS, CDR2 YYNGEE. CDR3 DNA: TGTGCCAGCAGCGTAGGGGCAGGGGGTGACGAGCAGTACTTC. This translates into CASSVGAGGDEQYF.

The V gene is TRBV7-9, the J gene TRBJ2-1; TRBD2 agrees at 12 bases. The ends lost 6 bases at V and 7 bases at J; junction bases unmatched: 4. The germline V gene has CDR1 SEHNR and CDR2 FQNEAQ (reference sequence). The CDR3 extends over 14 amino acids. The CDR3 here is CASRSSGGANEQFF. The CDR3 region has the DNA TGTGCCAGCAGGTCTAGCGGGGGGGCGAATGAGCAGTTCTTC.

The rearrangement uses TRBV11-2 and TRBJ2-7; 8 bases fit TRBD2. Germline V gene lookup returns CDR1 SGHAT and CDR2 FQNNGV. After removal of 0 bases from V and 3 bases from J, the junction contained 7 bases not matched to a gene. CDR3 size: 16 residues. The CDR3 spells CASSLEFGGRNYEQYF. DNA for the CDR3: TGTGCCAGCAGCTTAGAGTTCGGCGGGAGGAACTACGAGCAGTACTTC. The full variable domain, rest sourced from reference TRBV11-2 and TRBJ2-7, is EAGVAQSPRYKIIEKRQSVAFWCNPISGHATLYWYQQILGQGPKLLIQFQNNGVVDDSQLPKDRFSAERLKGVDSTLKIQPAKLEDSAVYLCASSLEFGGRNYEQYFGPGTRLTVT.

Only a few counts were recorded for this clone. CDR3 in amino acids: CASSLGQGIGTEAFF. For the CDR3, the DNA is TGTGCCAGCAGCTTAGGACAGGGGATAGGGACTGAAGCTTTCTTT. This chain connects TRBV7-9 to TRBJ1-1; TRBD1 matches at 8 bases. The germline V gene encodes CDR1 SEHNR and CDR2 FQNEAQ (reference sequence). The junction had 6 bases not matched to a gene; V was cut back by 1 base and J by 5 bases. This CDR3 contains 15 residues.

The chain recombines TRBV7-9 with TRBJ2-1, with TRBD2 matching 7 bases. Germline CDR1 and CDR2: SEHNR and FQNEAQ (reference sequence). The CDR3 runs 14 residues. V was clipped by 7 bases and J by 3 bases; unmatched bases: 6. CDR3 protein: CASTLADYYNEQFF. CDR3 sequence (DNA): TGTGCCAGCACCCTAGCGGACTACTACAATGAGCAGTTCTTC.